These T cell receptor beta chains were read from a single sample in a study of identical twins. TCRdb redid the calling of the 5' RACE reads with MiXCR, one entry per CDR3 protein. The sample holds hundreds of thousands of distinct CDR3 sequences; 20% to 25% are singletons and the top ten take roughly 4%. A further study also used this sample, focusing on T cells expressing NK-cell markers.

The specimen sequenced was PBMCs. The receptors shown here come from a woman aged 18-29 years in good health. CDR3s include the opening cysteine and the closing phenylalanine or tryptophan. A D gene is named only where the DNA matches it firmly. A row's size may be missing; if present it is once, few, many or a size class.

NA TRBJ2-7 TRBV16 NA TGTGCCAGCAGCCAATGGACTTGGGGATCCTACGAGCAGTACTTC CASSQWTWGSYEQYF
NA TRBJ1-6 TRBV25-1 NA TGTGCCAGCAGTGAATTTAGGGACGAGTCACCCCTCCACTTT CASSEFRDESPLHF
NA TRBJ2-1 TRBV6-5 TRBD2 TGTGCCAGCAGTTTACTAGCGGGGGGCTCCCCTATAGGGGAGCAGTTCTTC CASSLLAGGSPIGEQFF
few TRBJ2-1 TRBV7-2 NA TGTGCCAGCAGCTTAGAGGGGTATTTGGGCAATGAGCAGTTCTTC CASSLEGYLGNEQFF
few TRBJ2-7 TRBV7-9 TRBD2 TGTGCCAGCAGCTTACGCGGGGGGGCCCACGAGCAGTACTTC CASSLRGGAHEQYF
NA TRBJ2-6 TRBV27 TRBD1 TGTGCCAGCAGTCCGGGACAGGGGCCGGCTGGGGCCAACGTCCTGACTTTC CASSPGQGPAGANVLTF
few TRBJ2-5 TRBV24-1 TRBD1 TGTGCCACCAGTCCGGGACAGGAAGGTAGGGGAGAGACCCAGTACTTC CATSPGQEGRGETQYF
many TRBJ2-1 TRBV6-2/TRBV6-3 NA TGTGCCAGCAGTTACGGGACTCCCAATGAGCAGTTCTTC CASSYGTPNEQFF
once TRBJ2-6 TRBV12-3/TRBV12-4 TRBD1 TGTGCCAGCAGTTTACCCCGGGGACAGATCCACCACTCTGGGGCCAACGTCCTGACTTTC CASSLPRGQIHHSGANVLTF
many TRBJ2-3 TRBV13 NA TGTGCCAGCACCCACGAGTTAGATACGCAGTATTTT CASTHELDTQYF
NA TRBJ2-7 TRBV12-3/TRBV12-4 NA TGTGCCAGCAACATTAAGACCTCAGGAGGCGAGCAGTACTTC CASNIKTSGGEQYF
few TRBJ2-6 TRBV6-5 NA TGTGCCAGCAGTTACGCTTCGGCTGGGGCCAACGTCCTGACTTTC CASSYASAGANVLTF
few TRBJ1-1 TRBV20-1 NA TGCAGTGCTTACAGGGCCGGGGGAAACACTGAAGCTTTCTTT CSAYRAGGNTEAFF